This T cell receptor (beta chain) was recovered during a study of blood T cell repertoires in COVID-19 (dated by TCRdb to about 2020). As for the study more broadly: The collaborator samples originated in the United States, Italy and Spain and spanned the acute and convalescent phases of COVID-19. The prospective study material was composed of cDNA or gDNA derived from T cells, B-cell-depleted T cells, or PBMCs. Deeply sampled blood TCRbeta repertoires from subjects exposed to, actively infected with, or recovered from COVID-19 were included in the dataset. The repertoires were released in a freely available public database intended as a resource for research on the immune response to SARS-CoV-2. The samples were drawn from two sources: the first 160 participants of the ongoing ImmuneRACE study, and over 1,000 subjects contributed by 6 global collaborators. A de-identified subject ID, COVID-19 status, age in years and sex were almost always included in the sample metadata. Where available, HLA class I and class II types were taken from metadata supplied by the sample provider and were not determined by assay-based typing. The study at large found these results: The quantity of clinical and demographic metadata differed by source and by participant and was supplied without curation.

Whole blood was collected in K2EDTA tubes by collaborating institutions according to the institutions' own protocols. Collaborator samples were shipped for TCRbeta analysis as frozen whole blood, isolated PBMCs, or DNA extracted from either sample type. The CDR3 sequence holds 16 residues, the cysteine and phenylalanine included. Only the CDR3 part of the read is kept: 48 bases, read in frame from the first base. Trimming costs V 0 bases and J 0 bases, and their ends lie 12 bases apart. The germline V gene sets CDR1 to KGHSH and CDR2 to LQKENI. TCRbeta CDR3 regions were amplified from genomic DNA by means of the immunoSEQ Assay, a bias-controlled multiplex PCR. Turning to the authors' computational methods: The number of nucleated cells in each sample was estimated from the amplification of reference gene primers within the assay. To quantify the absolute abundance of each unique TCRbeta CDR3 rearrangement, sequence reads were collapsed and filtered. For each sample, productive Simpson clonality was calculated as the square root of Simpson's diversity index over productive rearrangements. TCRdb provides this immuneACCESS table in a form limited to in-frame rearrangements. Some clones are lacking; in checked studies, under half of them reflect an unresolved V gene, and why the rest are absent is not known. V, J and clone size derive from that table, while D and trimming were established from the DNA sequence. For this sample the table gives almost 50,000 clones, of which about 88% were detected only once. The ten top clones hold 3.9% of the sample.

As for this clone: There is no known antigen for this receptor. Base qualities are missing; no much larger clone stands one base away.

The source is a human donor in a cohort sampled during active COVID-19. The sequenced material came from peripheral blood. This chain joins TRBV18 to TRBJ2-7, and the D gene may be TRBD1, 5 bases matching. The DNA is TGTGCCAGCTCACCACCACGGCAGGGCCTCTCCTACGAGCAGTACTTC. Its protein reads: CASSPPRQGLSYEQYF.